This TCR beta chain was obtained from a study of identical twins. With regard to this clonotype: Antigen: not known.

A universal primer site was incorporated via template switching, and the cDNA contained unique molecular identifiers. TCRdb used MiXCR to reprocess the 5' RACE reads, holding one entry per CDR3 protein. The sample includes fewer than 650,000 distinct CDR3 sequences, approximately 9.6% of them seen just once. Germline-derived CDR1 and CDR2 are ENHRY and SYGVKD. V lost 6 bases and J lost 1; bases outside the gene matches: 3. The CDR3 sequence is 15 residues long. General study points: Weaker excess twin sharing was seen among beta out-of-frame sequences.

These same records also appear under a second study, on yellow fever vaccine responses in identical twins.

The sequence came from a woman under 30 in good health. This chain links TRBV10-3 with TRBJ2-7; 13 nucleotides align to TRBD2. Sequences were obtained from PBMCs. CDR3 in amino acids: CAIRSTSGRSYEQYF. The CDR3 nucleotides read TGTGCCATCAGGTCGACTAGCGGGAGGTCCTACGAGCAGTACTTC.